This entry features one T cell receptor beta chain sequence. This CDR3 has 15 amino acids. Germline CDR1 reads MNHEY; CDR2 reads SMNVEV (reference sequence). J was trimmed by 8 bases and V by 3 bases; bases with no gene match: 6. The data belong to a study of blood T cell repertoires in COVID-19. The method was immunoSEQ multiplex PCR; TCRdb's version includes in-frame clones alone and lacks a portion of them. The sample lists some 48,000 clones; 80% to 90% were seen once. The material sequenced was peripheral blood. The source of this sequence is a human donor in a cohort sampled during active COVID-19. The chain joins TRBV27 to TRBJ1-6; TRBD1 agrees at 8 bases. CDR3 in DNA: TGTGCCAGCAGTTTCCACCGGGACAGGTATTCACCCCTCCACTTT. This translates into CASSFHRDRYSPLHF.